The 17 T cell receptor beta chains presented below share a single source sample, sequenced in a study of siplizumab effects on memory and regulatory T cells. The table came from immunoSEQ multiplex PCR; TCRdb's copy has only in-frame clones and leaves some out. The sample has 80,000 to 130,000 clones; 94% are singletons. Sample: Tregs sorted from blood. Receptors originate from a human donor in good health.

CDR3 sequence (DNA): TGTGCCAGCAGTTTTATTCCGGTTGGCAATCAGCCCCAGCATTTT. This encodes CASSFIPVGNQPQHF. The genes are TRBV28 and TRBJ1-5; no reliable D call. Germline CDR1 is MDHEN and CDR2 is SYDVKM. Trimming shortened V by 3 bases and J by 2 bases, and 11 bases separated the two germline ends. This CDR3 has 15 amino acids.

The rearrangement uses TRBV11-2 and TRBJ2-1, with D unresolved. The CDR3 spans 15 residues. With 5 bases removed from V and 9 bases from J, the gap between germline ends came to 20 bases. Germline lookup yields CDR1 SGHAT and CDR2 FQNNGV. CDR3 in DNA: TGTGCCAGCAGCCGCAGGAGAGTGGTCGGCGGTGAGCAGTTCTTC. Its protein product is CASSRRRVVGGEQFF.

The gene calls are TRBV5-4 and TRBJ2-3; 12 bases fit TRBD2. This CDR3 is built from 15 residues. V gave up 4 bases and J gave up 5 bases; unmatched junction bases: 5. Germline values: CDR1 SGHNT, CDR2 YYREEE (reference sequence). In DNA form, the CDR3 reads TGTGCCAGCAGCCCTAGCGGGAGGGCCAGAGATACGCAGTATTTT. This encodes CASSPSGRARDTQYF.

V usage is TRBV6-6 and J usage is TRBJ2-7; 9 bases map to TRBD2. V lost 6 bases to trimming and J lost 6 bases; unmatched junction nucleotides: 6. The CDR3 consists of 13 residues. Germline-derived CDR1 and CDR2 are MNHNY and SVGAGI (reference sequence). The CDR3 DNA reads as TGTGCCAGCAGGAGTGCGGGGGGGAGCGAGCAGTACTTC. Translating gives CASRSAGGSEQYF.

This clone is a singleton in its sample. The chain couples TRBV5-4 to TRBJ2-1; 11 nucleotides align to TRBD1. Looked up from germline, CDR1 is SGHNT and CDR2 is YYREEE (reference sequence). J lost 5 bases, V lost 3 bases, and 4 bases had no gene match. This CDR3 spans 15 amino acids. In DNA, the CDR3 is TGTGCCAGCAGCTGGGCGGGACAGGGGGACAATGAGCAGTTCTTC. As protein: CASSWAGQGDNEQFF.

The chain recombines TRBV9 with TRBJ1-5; D is ambiguous. The CDR3 is 14 amino acids. Germline V CDR1 and CDR2: SGDLS, YYNGEE. V lost 0 bases and J lost 5, with 9 bases in between. CDR3 loop: CASSVESSYQPQHF. For the CDR3, the DNA is TGTGCCAGCAGCGTAGAATCCAGCTATCAGCCCCAGCATTTT.

A word on this clone: This may be a read error, as it is one base from a much larger clone. The chain recombines TRBV6-4 with TRBJ1-1; D is unresolved. The CDR3 is 13 residues long. Trimming stripped 6 bases from V and 4 bases from J, with 12 bases between. The germline V gene encodes CDR1 MRHNA and CDR2 SNTAGT. In DNA form, the CDR3 reads TGTGCCAGCAGCATAAGTTTCGGCACTGAAGCTTTCTTT. Its protein product is CASSISFGTEAFF.

This chain connects TRBV6-1 to TRBJ1-5; D is unresolved. This CDR3 contains 12 residues. Trimming shortened V by 6 bases and J by 11 bases, and 14 bases separated the two germline ends. Germline V lookup: CDR1 MNHNS, CDR2 SASEGT. The CDR3: CASSRPIHAQHF. Written as DNA, the CDR3 is TGTGCCAGCAGCAGGCCCATACATGCCCAGCATTTT.

A remark on this clone: Other nucleotide sequences in the sample specify the same CDR3. The chain carries TRBV18 and TRBJ2-3; no clear D gene. V lost 3 bases, J lost 0 bases, and 1 base lay in between. Germline V gene data show CDR1 as KGHSH and CDR2 as LQKENI. This CDR3 region has 12 residues. CDR3 DNA sequence: TGTGCCAGCTCACCTAGCACAGATACGCAGTATTTT. Translating gives CASSPSTDTQYF.

The chain links TRBV4-1 to TRBJ1-2; 7 bases fit TRBD1. Per germline, CDR1 MGHRA and CDR2 YSYEKL. Trimming took 4 bases from V and 11 from J; bases not matched to a gene: 10. The CDR3 extends over 13 amino acids. CDR3 sequence (DNA): TGCGCCAGCAGCCCCTGGGGGACAGATCTTTACACCTTC. Its translation: CASSPWGTDLYTF.

The chain combines TRBV7-6 with TRBJ2-2, with D tentatively TRBD1 or TRBD2 (5 bases each). Germline CDR1 SGHVS, CDR2 FNYEAQ. This CDR3 is 14 amino acids long. V was shortened by 6 bases and J by 2 bases, with 10 bases between the two germline ends. The chain's CDR3 is CASSTGTNTGELFF. The CDR3 DNA reads TGTGCCAGCAGTACCGGGACCAACACCGGGGAGCTGTTTTTT.

The V gene is TRBV5-5, the J gene TRBJ1-1, with 9 bases matching TRBD1. This CDR3 is built from 15 residues. V was clipped by 4 bases and J by 0 bases; unmatched bases: 4. The V gene's germline CDR1 is SGHKS and CDR2 YYEKEE (reference sequence). In nucleotides, the CDR3 is TGTGCCAGCAGCCGAAGACAGGGGGTGAACACTGAAGCTTTCTTT. The encoded protein is CASSRRQGVNTEAFF.

The chain recombines TRBV9 with TRBJ2-3; the D gene is possibly TRBD2 (5 bases). Germline CDR1 SGDLS, CDR2 YYNGEE. With 2 bases removed from V and 6 bases from J, the gap between germline ends came to 13 bases. The length of the CDR3 is 14 residues. CDR3 amino acids: CASSVTLRGDTQYF. Here the CDR3 DNA reads TGTGCCAGCAGCGTCACGTTACGAGGGGATACGCAGTATTTT.

Points on this clone: The junction shows a germline mismatch at one end, possibly a read error. The genes are TRBV18 and TRBJ1-1; D gene uncertain. The CDR3 totals 12 residues. CDR1 KGHSH and CDR2 LQKENI come from the germline V gene. Here the CDR3 DNA reads TGTGCCAGCTCACCCGGGATACCCGAAGGCATCTTT. It codes for CASSPGIPEGIF.

The V gene is TRBV28, the J gene TRBJ1-2, with D maybe TRBD1 (5 bases). Trimming pared 2 bases from V and 4 bases from J, leaving 14 bases between. Germline CDR1 is MDHEN and CDR2 is SYDVKM. The CDR3 is 15 residues long. DNA for the CDR3: TGTGCCAGCAGTTTAGGTTCAGGGTCTTTCTATGGCTACACCTTC. It codes for CASSLGSGSFYGYTF.

DNA of the CDR3: TGTGCCAGCAGCCAATTATCGGTAGGCATTGGGGGAAACACTGAAGCTTTCTTT. It specifies CASSQLSVGIGGNTEAFF. J is TRBJ1-1 and V is TRBV14, with a weak D call TRBD1 (5 bases). With 2 bases removed from V and 2 bases from J, the gap between germline ends came to 21 bases. The germline V gene has CDR1 SGHDN and CDR2 FVKESK. The CDR3 has 18 amino acids.

This clone was found once. CDR3 loop: CAWMKGASPQETQYF. CDR3 nucleotide sequence: TGTGCCTGGATGAAGGGGGCCTCCCCCCAAGAGACCCAGTACTTC. This chain links TRBV30 with TRBJ2-5; 7 nucleotides agree with TRBD1. Losses at the gene ends were 4 bases for V and 1 base for J; bases not matched to a gene: 9. Germline CDR1 and CDR2: GTSNPN and SVGIG (reference sequence). CDR3 length: 15 amino acids.